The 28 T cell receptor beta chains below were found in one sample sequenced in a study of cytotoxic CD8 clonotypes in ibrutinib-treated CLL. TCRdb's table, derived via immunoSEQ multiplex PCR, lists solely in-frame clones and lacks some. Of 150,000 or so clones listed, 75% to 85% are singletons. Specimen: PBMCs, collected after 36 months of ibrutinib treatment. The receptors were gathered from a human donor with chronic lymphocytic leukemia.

The CDR3, as DNA: TGTGCCAGCAGGGGACTAGCGCCCGTCCTGACTTTC. This encodes CASRGLAPVLTF. This rearrangement joins TRBV7-3 to TRBJ2-6, with TRBD2 matching over 10 bases. Germline V gene data show CDR1 as SGHTA and CDR2 as FQGTGA. This CDR3 is built from 12 residues. V trimming: 6 bases; J trimming: 12 bases; junction bases outside the gene matches: 2.

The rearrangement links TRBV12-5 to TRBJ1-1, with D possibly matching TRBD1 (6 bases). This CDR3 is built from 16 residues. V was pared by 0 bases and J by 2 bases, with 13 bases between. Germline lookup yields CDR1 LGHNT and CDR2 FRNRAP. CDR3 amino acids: CASGLVLGGRNTEAFF. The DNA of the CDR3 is TGTGCTAGTGGTTTGGTACTAGGGGGGCGCAACACTGAAGCTTTCTTT. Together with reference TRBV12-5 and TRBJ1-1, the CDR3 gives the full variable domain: DARVTQTPRHKVTEMGQEVTMRCQPILGHNTVFWYRQTMMQGLELLAYFRNRAPLDDSGMPKDRFSAEMPDATLATLKIQPSEPRDSAVYFCASGLVLGGRNTEAFFGQGTRLTVV.

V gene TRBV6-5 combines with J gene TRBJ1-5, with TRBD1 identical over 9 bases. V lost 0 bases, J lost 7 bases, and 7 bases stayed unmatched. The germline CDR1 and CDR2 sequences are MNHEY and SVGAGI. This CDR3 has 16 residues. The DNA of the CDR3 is TGTGCCAGCAGTTACTCGGGACAGGGCAGGTCCCAGCCCCAGCATTTT. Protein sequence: CASSYSGQGRSQPQHF.

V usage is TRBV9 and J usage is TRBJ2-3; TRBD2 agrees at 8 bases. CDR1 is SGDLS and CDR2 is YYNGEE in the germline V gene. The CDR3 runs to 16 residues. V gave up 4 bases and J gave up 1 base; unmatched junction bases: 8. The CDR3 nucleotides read TGTGCCAGCAGCCCCGGCGTTAGCGGGGGCACAGATACGCAGTATTTT. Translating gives CASSPGVSGGTDTQYF. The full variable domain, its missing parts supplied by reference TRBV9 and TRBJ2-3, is DSGVTQTPKHLITATGQRVTLRCSPRSGDLSVYWYQQSLDQGLQFLIQYYNGEERAKGNILERFSAQQFPDLHSELNLSSLELGDSALYFCASSPGVSGGTDTQYFGPGTRLTVL.

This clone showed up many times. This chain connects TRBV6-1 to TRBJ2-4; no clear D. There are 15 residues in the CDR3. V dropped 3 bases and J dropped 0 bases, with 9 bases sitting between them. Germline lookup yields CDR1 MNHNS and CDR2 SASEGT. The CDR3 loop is CASSESVIAKNIQYF. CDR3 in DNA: TGTGCCAGCAGTGAGAGCGTTATAGCCAAAAACATTCAGTACTTC.

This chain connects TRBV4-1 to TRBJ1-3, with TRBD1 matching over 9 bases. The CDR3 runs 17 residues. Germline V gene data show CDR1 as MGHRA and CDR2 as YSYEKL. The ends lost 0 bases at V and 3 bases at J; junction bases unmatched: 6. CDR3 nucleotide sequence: TGCGCCAGCAGCCAAGAAACCGGGACAGGGTTTGGAAACACCATATATTTT. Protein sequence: CASSQETGTGFGNTIYF.

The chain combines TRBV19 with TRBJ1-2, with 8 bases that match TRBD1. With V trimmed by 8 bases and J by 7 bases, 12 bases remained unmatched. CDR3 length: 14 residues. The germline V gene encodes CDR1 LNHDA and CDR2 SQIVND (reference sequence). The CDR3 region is CASLETGVIGGYTF. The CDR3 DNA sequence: TGTGCCAGTCTCGAGACAGGGGTTATCGGTGGCTACACCTTC.

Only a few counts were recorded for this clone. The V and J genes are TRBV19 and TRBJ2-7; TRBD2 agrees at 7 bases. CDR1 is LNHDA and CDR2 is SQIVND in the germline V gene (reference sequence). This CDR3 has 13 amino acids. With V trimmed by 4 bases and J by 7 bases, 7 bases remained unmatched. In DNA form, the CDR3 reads TGTGCCAGTAGTAACGTGTTGGGGGGGGAGCAGTACTTC. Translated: CASSNVLGGEQYF.

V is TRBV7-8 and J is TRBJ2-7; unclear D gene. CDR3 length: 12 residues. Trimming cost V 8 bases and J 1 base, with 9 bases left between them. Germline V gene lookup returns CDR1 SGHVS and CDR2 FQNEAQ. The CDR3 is CASGSISYEQYF. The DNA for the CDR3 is TGTGCCAGCGGATCGATTTCCTACGAGCAGTACTTC.

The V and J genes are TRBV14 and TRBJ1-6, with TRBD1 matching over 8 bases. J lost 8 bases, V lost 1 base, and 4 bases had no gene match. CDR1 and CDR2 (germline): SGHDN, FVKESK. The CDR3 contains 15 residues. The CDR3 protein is CASSQVGDRYSPLHF. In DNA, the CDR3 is TGTGCCAGCAGCCAAGTTGGGGACAGGTATTCACCCCTCCACTTT.

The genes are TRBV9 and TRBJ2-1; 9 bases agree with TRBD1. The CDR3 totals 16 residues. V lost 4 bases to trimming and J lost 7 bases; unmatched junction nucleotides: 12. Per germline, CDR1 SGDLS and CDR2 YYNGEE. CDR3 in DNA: TGTGCCAGCAGCCCCCAAGCCGGGACAGGGCATAATGAGCAGTTCTTC. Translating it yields CASSPQAGTGHNEQFF.

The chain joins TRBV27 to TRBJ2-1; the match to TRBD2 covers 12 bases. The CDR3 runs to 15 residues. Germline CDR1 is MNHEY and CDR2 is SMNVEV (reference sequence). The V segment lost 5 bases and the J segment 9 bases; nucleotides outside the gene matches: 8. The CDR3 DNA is TGTGCCAGCAGTCTCCTAGCGGGAGGGGTTGCTGAGCAGTTCTTC. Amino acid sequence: CASSLLAGGVAEQFF.

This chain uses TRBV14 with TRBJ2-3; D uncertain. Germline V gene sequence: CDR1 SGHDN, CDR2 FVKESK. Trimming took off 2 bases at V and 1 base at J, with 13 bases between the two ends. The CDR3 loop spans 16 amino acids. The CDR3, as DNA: TGTGCCAGCAGCCAATTGGTAGGGCTTGGCACAGATACGCAGTATTTT. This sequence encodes CASSQLVGLGTDTQYF.

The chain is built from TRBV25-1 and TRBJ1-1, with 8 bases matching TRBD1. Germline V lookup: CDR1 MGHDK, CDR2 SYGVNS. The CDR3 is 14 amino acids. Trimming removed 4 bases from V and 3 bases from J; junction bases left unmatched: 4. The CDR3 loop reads CASSGTGWHTEAFF. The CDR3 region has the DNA TGTGCCAGCAGTGGGACAGGGTGGCACACTGAAGCTTTCTTT.

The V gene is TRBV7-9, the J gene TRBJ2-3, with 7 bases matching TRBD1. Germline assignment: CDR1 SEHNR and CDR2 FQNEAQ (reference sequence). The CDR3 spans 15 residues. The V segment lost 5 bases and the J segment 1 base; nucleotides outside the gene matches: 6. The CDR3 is CASSIRGTGTDTQYF. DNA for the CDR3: TGTGCCAGCAGCATACGTGGGACAGGCACAGATACGCAGTATTTT.

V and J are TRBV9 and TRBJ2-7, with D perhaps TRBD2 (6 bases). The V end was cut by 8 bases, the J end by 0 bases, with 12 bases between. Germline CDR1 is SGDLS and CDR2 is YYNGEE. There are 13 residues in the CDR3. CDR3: CASGGTSSYEQYF. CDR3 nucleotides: TGTGCCAGTGGCGGGACCTCCTCCTACGAGCAGTACTTC.

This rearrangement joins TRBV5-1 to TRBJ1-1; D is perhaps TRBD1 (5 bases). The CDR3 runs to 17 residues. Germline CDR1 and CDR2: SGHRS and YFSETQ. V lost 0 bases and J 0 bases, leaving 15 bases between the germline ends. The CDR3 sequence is CASSLARANRLNTEAFF. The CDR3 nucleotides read TGCGCCAGCAGCTTGGCCAGGGCGAACCGATTGAACACTGAAGCTTTCTTT.

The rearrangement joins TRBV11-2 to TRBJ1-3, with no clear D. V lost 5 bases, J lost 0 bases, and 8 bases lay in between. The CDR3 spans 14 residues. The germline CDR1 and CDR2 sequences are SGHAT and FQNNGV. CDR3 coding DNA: TGTGCCAGCAGCCCAGTGTACTCTGGAAACACCATATATTTT. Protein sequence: CASSPVYSGNTIYF.

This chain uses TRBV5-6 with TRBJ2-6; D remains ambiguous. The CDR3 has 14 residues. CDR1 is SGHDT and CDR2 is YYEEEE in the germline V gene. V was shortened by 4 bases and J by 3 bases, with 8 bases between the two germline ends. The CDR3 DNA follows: TGTGCCAGCAGCGCCTGGAGTGGGGCCAACGTCCTGACTTTC. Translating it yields CASSAWSGANVLTF.

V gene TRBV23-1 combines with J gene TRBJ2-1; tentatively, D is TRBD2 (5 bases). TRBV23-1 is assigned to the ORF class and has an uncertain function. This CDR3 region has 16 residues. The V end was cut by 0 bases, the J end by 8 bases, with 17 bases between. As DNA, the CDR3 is TGCGCCAGCAGTCAATCGGCTCGGGAAAGGCTCGATGAGCAGTTCTTC. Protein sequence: CASSQSARERLDEQFF.

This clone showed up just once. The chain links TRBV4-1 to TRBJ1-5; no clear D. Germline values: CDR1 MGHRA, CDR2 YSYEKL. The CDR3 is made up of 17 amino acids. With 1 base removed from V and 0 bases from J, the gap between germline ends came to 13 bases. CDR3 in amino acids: CASSQGWTAGSNQPQHF. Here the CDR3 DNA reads TGCGCCAGCAGCCAAGGGTGGACCGCCGGTAGCAATCAGCCCCAGCATTTT.

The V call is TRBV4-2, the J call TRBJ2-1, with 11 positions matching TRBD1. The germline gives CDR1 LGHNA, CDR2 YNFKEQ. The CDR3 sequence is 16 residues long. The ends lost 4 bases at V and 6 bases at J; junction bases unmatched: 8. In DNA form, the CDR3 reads TGTGCCAGCAGCCGCGGACAGGGGGCAACATCCAATGAGCAGTTCTTC. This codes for CASSRGQGATSNEQFF.

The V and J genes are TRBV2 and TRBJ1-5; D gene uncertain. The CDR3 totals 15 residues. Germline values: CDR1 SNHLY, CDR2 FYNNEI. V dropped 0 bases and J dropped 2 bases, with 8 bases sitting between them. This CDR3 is CASSEAADRNQPQHF. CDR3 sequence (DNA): TGTGCCAGCAGTGAAGCGGCAGACCGCAATCAGCCCCAGCATTTT.

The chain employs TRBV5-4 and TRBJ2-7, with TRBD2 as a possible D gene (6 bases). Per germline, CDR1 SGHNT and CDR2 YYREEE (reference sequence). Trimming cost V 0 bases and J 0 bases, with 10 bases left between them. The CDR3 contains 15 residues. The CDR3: CASSLGLVSSYEQYF. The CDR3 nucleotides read TGTGCCAGCAGCTTGGGACTAGTAAGCTCCTACGAGCAGTACTTC.

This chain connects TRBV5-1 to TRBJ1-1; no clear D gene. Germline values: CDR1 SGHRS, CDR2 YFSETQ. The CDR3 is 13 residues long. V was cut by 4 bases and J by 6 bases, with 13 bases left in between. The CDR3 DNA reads TGCGCCAGCAGCCCTGGTAGTTGGCCTGAAGCTTTCTTT. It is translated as CASSPGSWPEAFF. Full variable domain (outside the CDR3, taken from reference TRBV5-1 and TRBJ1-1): KAGVTQTPRYLIKTRGQQVTLSCSPISGHRSVSWYQQTPGQGLQFLFEYFSETQRNKGNFPGRFSGRQFSNSRSEMNVSTLELGDSALYLCASSPGSWPEAFFGQGTRLTVV.

CDR3 in amino acids: CASSLPSREQYF. DNA of the CDR3: TGCGCCAGCAGCCTCCCCTCACGCGAGCAGTACTTC. The chain is built from TRBV4-1 and TRBJ2-7; no clear D gene. CDR1 and CDR2 (germline): MGHRA, YSYEKL. V dropped 4 bases and J dropped 6 bases, with 10 bases sitting between them. The CDR3 covers 12 residues.

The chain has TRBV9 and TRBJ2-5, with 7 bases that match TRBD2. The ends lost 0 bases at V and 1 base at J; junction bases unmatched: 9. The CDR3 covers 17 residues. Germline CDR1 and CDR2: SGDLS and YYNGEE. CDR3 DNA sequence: TGTGCCAGCAGCGTAGGGGGAGGGCCTTTCCTCCAAGAGACCCAGTACTTC. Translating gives CASSVGGGPFLQETQYF.

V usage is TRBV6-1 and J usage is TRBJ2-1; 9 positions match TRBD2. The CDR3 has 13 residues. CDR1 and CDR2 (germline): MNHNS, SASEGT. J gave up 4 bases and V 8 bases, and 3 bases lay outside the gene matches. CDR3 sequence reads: CASPAGGYNEQFF. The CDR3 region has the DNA TGTGCCAGCCCAGCGGGGGGTTACAATGAGCAGTTCTTC.